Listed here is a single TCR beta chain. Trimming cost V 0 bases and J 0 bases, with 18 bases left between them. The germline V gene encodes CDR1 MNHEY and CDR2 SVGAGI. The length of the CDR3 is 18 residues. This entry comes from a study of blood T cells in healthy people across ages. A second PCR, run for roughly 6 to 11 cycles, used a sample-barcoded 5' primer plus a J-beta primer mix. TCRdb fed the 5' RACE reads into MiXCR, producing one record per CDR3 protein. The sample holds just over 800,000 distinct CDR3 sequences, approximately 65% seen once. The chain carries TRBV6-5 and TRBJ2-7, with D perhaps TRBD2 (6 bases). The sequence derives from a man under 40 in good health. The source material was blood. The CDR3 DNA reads TGTGCCAGCAGTTACTCGAGACTGGAAGCGACTAGCTCCTACGAGCAGTACTTC. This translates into CASSYSRLEATSSYEQYF.